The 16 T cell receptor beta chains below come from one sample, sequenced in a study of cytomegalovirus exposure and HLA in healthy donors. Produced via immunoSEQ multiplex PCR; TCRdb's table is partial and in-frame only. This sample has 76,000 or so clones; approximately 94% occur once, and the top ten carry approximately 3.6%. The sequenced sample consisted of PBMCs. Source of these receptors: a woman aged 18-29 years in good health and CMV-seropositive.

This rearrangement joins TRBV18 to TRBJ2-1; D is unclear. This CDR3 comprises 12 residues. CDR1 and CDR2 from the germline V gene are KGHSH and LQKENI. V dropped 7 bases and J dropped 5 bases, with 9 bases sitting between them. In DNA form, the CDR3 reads TGTGCCAGCTTGGTAGTAAACAATGAGCAGTTCTTC. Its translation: CASLVVNNEQFF. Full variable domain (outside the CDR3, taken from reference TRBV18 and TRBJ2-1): NAGVMQNPRHLVRRRGQEARLRCSPMKGHSHVYWYRQLPEEGLKFMVYLQKENIIDESGMPKERFSAEFPKEGPSILRIQQVVRGDSAAYFCASLVVNNEQFFGPGTRLTVL.

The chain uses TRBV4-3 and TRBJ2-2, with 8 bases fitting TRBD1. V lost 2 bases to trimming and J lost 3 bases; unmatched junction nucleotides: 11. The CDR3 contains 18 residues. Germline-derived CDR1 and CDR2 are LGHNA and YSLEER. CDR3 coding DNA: TGCGCCAGCAGCCAACAGGGGGCGGGCCGAGGGGACACCGGGGAGCTGTTTTTT. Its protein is CASSQQGAGRGDTGELFF.

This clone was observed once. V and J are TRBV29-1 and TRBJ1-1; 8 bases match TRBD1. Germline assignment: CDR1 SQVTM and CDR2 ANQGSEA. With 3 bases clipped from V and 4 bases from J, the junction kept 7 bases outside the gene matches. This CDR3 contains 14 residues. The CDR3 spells CSVEDGTGGTEAFF. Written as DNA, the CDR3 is TGCAGCGTTGAGGATGGGACAGGCGGCACTGAAGCTTTCTTT.

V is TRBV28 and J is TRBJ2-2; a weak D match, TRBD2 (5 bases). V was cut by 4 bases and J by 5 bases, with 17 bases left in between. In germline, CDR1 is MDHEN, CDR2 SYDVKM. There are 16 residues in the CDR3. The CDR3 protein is CASSSSSDSGTGELFF. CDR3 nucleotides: TGTGCCAGCAGTTCAAGTTCAGATTCGGGGACCGGGGAGCTGTTTTTT.

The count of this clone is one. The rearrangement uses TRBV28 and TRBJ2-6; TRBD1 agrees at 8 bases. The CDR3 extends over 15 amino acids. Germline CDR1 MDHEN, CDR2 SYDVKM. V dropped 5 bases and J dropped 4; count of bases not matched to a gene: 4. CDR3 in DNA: TGTGCCAGCAGTCAGGGGGCGGGCGGGGCCAACGTCCTGACTTTC. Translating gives CASSQGAGGANVLTF.

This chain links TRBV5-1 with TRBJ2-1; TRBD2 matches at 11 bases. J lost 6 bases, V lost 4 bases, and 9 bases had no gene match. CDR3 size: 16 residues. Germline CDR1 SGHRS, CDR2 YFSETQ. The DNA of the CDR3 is TGCGCCAGCAGCGGAATAGCGGGAGGGCCGGGCAATGAGCAGTTCTTC. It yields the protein CASSGIAGGPGNEQFF.

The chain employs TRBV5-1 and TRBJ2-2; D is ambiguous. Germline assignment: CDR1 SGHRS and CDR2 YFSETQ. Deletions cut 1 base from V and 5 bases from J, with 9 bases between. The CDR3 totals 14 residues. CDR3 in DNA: TGCGCCAGCAGCTTGCAGGCCCGGACCGGGGAGCTGTTTTTT. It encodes CASSLQARTGELFF.

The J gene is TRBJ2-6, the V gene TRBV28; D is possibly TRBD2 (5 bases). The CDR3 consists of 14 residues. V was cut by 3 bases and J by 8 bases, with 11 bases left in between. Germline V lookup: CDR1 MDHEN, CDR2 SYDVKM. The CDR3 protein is CASSFNPGSNVLTF. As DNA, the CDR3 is TGTGCCAGCAGTTTCAACCCGGGATCCAACGTCCTGACTTTC.

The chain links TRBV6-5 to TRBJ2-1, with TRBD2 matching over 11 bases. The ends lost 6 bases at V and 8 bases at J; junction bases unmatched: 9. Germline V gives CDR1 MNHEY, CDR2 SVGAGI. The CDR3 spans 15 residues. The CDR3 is CASRDLSGRAYEQFF. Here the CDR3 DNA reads TGTGCCAGCAGGGATCTTAGCGGGAGGGCCTATGAGCAGTTCTTC.

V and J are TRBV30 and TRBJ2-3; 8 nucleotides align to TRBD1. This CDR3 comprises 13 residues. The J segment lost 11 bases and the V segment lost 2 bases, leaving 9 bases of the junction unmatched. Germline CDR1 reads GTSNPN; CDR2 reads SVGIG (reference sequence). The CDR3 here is CAWSRQGPEVQYF. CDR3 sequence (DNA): TGTGCCTGGAGTAGACAGGGGCCGGAGGTGCAGTATTTT. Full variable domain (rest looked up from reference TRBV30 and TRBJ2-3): SQTIHQWPATLVQPVGSPLSLECTVEGTSNPNLYWYRQAAGRGLQLLFYSVGIGQISSEVPQNLSASRPQDRQFILSSKKLLLSDSGFYLCAWSRQGPEVQYFGPGTRLTVL.

The CDR3 coding sequence is TGTGCCAGTAGTACCAACCGACAGGGGCAGGATGGCTACACCTTC. Translating it yields CASSTNRQGQDGYTF. V usage is TRBV19 and J usage is TRBJ1-2; 8 bases agree with TRBD1. CDR3 size: 15 residues. V dropped 4 bases and J dropped 6; count of bases not matched to a gene: 10. Germline CDR1 LNHDA, CDR2 SQIVND (reference sequence).

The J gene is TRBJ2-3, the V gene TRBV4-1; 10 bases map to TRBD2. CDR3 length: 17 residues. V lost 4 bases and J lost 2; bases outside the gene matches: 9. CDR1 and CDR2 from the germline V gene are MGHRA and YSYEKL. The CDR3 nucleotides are TGCGCCAGCAGCCGCCTACCTAGCGGGGGAAACACAGATACGCAGTATTTT. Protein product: CASSRLPSGGNTDTQYF.

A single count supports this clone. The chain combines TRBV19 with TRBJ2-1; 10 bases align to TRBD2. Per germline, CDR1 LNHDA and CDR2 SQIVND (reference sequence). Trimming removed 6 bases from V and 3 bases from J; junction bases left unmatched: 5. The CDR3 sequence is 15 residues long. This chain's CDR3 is CASRKGLANYNEQFF. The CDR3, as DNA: TGTGCCAGTAGGAAGGGACTAGCGAACTACAATGAGCAGTTCTTC.

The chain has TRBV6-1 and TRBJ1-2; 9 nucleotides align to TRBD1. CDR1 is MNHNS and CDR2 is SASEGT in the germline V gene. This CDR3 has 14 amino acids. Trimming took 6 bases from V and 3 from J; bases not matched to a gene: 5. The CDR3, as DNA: TGTGCCAGCAGACTAACAGGGGGCGACTATGGCTACACCTTC. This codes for CASRLTGGDYGYTF.

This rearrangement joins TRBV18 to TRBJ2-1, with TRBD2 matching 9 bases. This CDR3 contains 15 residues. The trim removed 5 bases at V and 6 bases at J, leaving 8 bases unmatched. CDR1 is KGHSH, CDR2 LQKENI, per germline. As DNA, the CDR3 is TGTGCCAGCTCAGAGGGCCTAGCGGGGCTCAATGAGCAGTTCTTC. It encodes CASSEGLAGLNEQFF.

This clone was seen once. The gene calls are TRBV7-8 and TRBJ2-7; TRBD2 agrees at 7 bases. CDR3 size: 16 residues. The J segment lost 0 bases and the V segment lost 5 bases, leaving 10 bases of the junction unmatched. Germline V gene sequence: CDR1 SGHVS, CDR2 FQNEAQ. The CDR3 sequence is CASSIFGRESSYEQYF. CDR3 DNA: TGTGCCAGCAGCATTTTTGGGCGGGAGAGCTCCTACGAGCAGTACTTC.